Listed here are 11 T cell receptor beta chains from one sample, sequenced in a study of T cells of healthy individuals. In TCRdb, the 5' RACE reads were re-called with MiXCR into one record per CDR3 protein. The sample contains 40,000 to 60,000 distinct CDR3 sequences, about 14% of which appear only once. The origin of the receptors is a human donor in good health.

This clonotype has at least ten counts. The gene calls are TRBV29-1 and TRBJ2-3; possibly TRBD1 for D (5 bases). V dropped 3 bases and J dropped 3 bases, with 13 bases sitting between them. This CDR3 region has 14 residues. Germline-derived CDR1 and CDR2 are SQVTM and ANQGSEA. The CDR3 DNA is TGCAGCGTTGACCCACTGGACACTACAGATACGCAGTATTTT. Translating it yields CSVDPLDTTDTQYF.

This chain joins TRBV12-3 or TRBV12-4 and TRBJ2-3; the D gene is possibly TRBD2 (5 bases). This CDR3 has 15 amino acids. V lost 1 base and J lost 3, with 11 bases in between. CDR3 sequence: CASSLERIGTDTQYF. The CDR3 nucleotides read TGTGCCAGCAGTTTAGAGCGGATAGGAACAGATACGCAGTATTTT.

This clonotype was detected only a few times. The chain recombines TRBV9 with TRBJ2-7; D unresolved. CDR1 SGDLS and CDR2 YYNGEE come from the germline V gene. The CDR3 loop spans 13 amino acids. The V and J ends lost 0 bases and 2 bases respectively, with 6 bases between them. The CDR3 here is CASSVGLAYEQYF. Written as DNA, the CDR3 is TGTGCCAGCAGCGTAGGCCTGGCCTACGAGCAGTACTTC.

The V call is TRBV30, the J call TRBJ2-5; D perhaps matches TRBD2 (6 bases). The CDR3 has 14 residues. CDR1 GTSNPN and CDR2 SVGIG come from the germline V gene (reference sequence). The germline V and J ends were trimmed by 1 base and 3 bases, with 12 bases remaining between them. For the CDR3, the DNA is TGTGCCTGGAGTGCGACTAGTGCCAAAGAGACCCAGTACTTC. The encoded protein is CAWSATSAKETQYF. Together with reference TRBV30 and TRBJ2-5, the CDR3 gives the full variable domain: SQTIHQWPATLVQPVGSPLSLECTVEGTSNPNLYWYRQAAGRGLQLLFYSVGIGQISSEVPQNLSASRPQDRQFILSSKKLLLSDSGFYLCAWSATSAKETQYFGPGTRLLVL.

In its sample, this clonotype was seen a few times. This chain links TRBV12-3 or TRBV12-4 with TRBJ2-4; 12 bases agree with TRBD2. V gave up 4 bases and J gave up 0 bases; unmatched junction bases: 10. This CDR3 spans 19 amino acids. CDR3 nucleotide sequence: TGTGCCAGCAGTTCCTGGACTAGCGGGGACGACTTAGCCAAAAACATTCAGTACTTC. Amino acid sequence: CASSSWTSGDDLAKNIQYF.

The chain couples TRBV7-9 to TRBJ2-1; 11 nucleotides align to TRBD1. Germline trimming cut 6 bases from V and 16 bases from J; bases unmatched to any gene: 17. CDR1 and CDR2 from the germline V gene are SEHNR and FQNEAQ (reference sequence). CDR3 length equals 15 residues. In DNA form, the CDR3 reads TGTGCCAGCAGTTGGGGGACAGGGGGTGAACCCTCCATCTTCTTC. Protein product: CASSWGTGGEPSIFF.

This clonotype has just one count. The chain is built from TRBV30 and TRBJ1-1; 8 nucleotides align to TRBD1. V lost 2 bases, J lost 5 bases, and 7 bases stayed unmatched. This CDR3 is 14 amino acids long. Germline V gene lookup returns CDR1 GTSNPN and CDR2 SVGIG (reference sequence). The CDR3 here is CAWSLRTGWTEAFF. As DNA, the CDR3 is TGTGCCTGGAGTCTTAGGACAGGGTGGACTGAAGCTTTCTTT.

Only a few counts were recorded for this clonotype. At one end the junction does not follow the germline gene, possibly because of a read error. This chain joins TRBV19 and TRBJ1-2; D possibly corresponds to TRBD1 (5 bases). The germline V gene has CDR1 LNHDA and CDR2 SQIVND (reference sequence). The CDR3 is made up of 13 amino acids. The CDR3 spells CASSIDRTYGYNF. The CDR3 nucleotides are TGTGCCAGTAGTATCGACAGAACCTATGGCTACAACTTC.

This clonotype turned up a few times. This rearrangement joins TRBV7-6 to TRBJ1-1, with 9 positions matching TRBD1. The CDR3 runs to 13 residues. CDR1 is SGHVS, CDR2 FNYEAQ, per germline. V lost 0 bases, J lost 11 bases, and 4 bases stayed unmatched. The CDR3, as DNA: TGTGCCAGCAGCTTAGCGCAAGGACAGGGGGCTTTCTTT. This gives the protein CASSLAQGQGAFF. The variable domain in full, completed from reference TRBV7-6 and TRBJ1-1, reads GAGVSQSPRYKVTKRGQDVALRCDPISGHVSLYWYRQALGQGPEFLTYFNYEAQQDKSGLPNDRFSAERPEGSISTLTIQRTEQRDSAMYRCASSLAQGQGAFFGQGTRLTVV.

The chain is built from TRBV20-1 and TRBJ1-5; no reliable D call. The V and J ends lost 0 bases and 4 bases respectively, with 16 bases between them. CDR1 and CDR2 from the germline V gene are DFQATT and SNEGSKA (reference sequence). This CDR3 is built from 16 residues. Written as DNA, the CDR3 is TGCAGTGCTAGAGATGATAGGGTAAAGGTGAATCAGCCCCAGCATTTT. This sequence encodes CSARDDRVKVNQPQHF.

V usage is TRBV3-1 and J usage is TRBJ2-2, with D tentatively TRBD1 (5 bases). From germline, CDR1 is LGHDT and CDR2 YNNKEL (reference sequence). Deletions cut 0 bases from V and 5 bases from J, with 10 bases between. The CDR3 spans 15 residues. The CDR3: CASSQEAGSTGELFF. CDR3 sequence (DNA): TGTGCCAGCAGCCAAGAGGCAGGGTCTACCGGGGAGCTGTTTTTT. The entire variable domain, with the rest obtained from reference TRBV3-1 and TRBJ2-2, is as follows: DTAVSQTPKYLVTQMGNDKSIKCEQNLGHDTMYWYKQDSKKFLKIMFSYNNKELIINETVPNRFSPKSPDKAHLNLHINSLELGDSAVYFCASSQEAGSTGELFFGEGSRLTVL.